Listed below are T cell receptor beta chains from one sample, sequenced in a study of blood T cell repertoires in COVID-19. Clones were sequenced by immunoSEQ multiplex PCR, and TCRdb holds only the in-frame ones, with some missing. The repertoire holds 200,000 to 250,000 clones, with about 79% as singletons. Sample: peripheral blood. These receptor sequences come from a man older than 75 with acute or convalescent COVID-19. CDR3s include the opening cysteine and the closing phenylalanine or tryptophan. D genes are given only for firm matches. Size is stated for part of the rows, as once, few or many counts, or as a class when the clone is expanded.

TRBJ2-4,NA,NA,TRBV28,CASLSRNIQYF,TGTGCCAGCCTGAGTAGAAACATTCAGTACTTC
TRBJ2-1,once,TRBD1,TRBV7-8,CASSLRQGVYNEQFF,TGTGCCAGCAGCTTAAGACAGGGAGTCTACAATGAGCAGTTCTTC
TRBJ2-7,NA,TRBD2,TRBV11-1,CASSLVAGQSSYEQYF,TGTGCCAGCAGCTTAGTAGCGGGGCAGAGCTCCTACGAGCAGTACTTC
TRBJ2-7,NA,NA,TRBV28,CASSLRNRFSYEQYF,TGTGCCAGCAGTTTGAGGAACAGGTTTTCCTACGAGCAGTACTTC
TRBJ2-1,once,TRBD2,TRBV28,CASSPWDTRHVAGTYNEQFF,TGTGCCAGCAGTCCATGGGACACCCGTCACGTAGCGGGGACATACAATGAGCAGTTCTTC
TRBJ2-7,NA,TRBD2,TRBV18,CASSPVGLVTGEQYF,TGTGCCAGCTCACCTGTGGGACTAGTTACGGGGGAGCAGTACTTC
TRBJ1-1,NA,TRBD1,TRBV10-3,CAIRRDSSNTEAFF,TGTGCCATCAGGAGGGACAGCTCGAACACTGAAGCTTTCTTT
TRBJ2-7,NA,NA,TRBV7-9,CASSLLGTEQYF,TGTGCCAGCAGCTTACTGGGGACAGAGCAGTACTTC
TRBJ2-5,NA,TRBD2,TRBV3-1/TRBV3-2,CASSHLAGGVGETQYF,TGTGCCAGCAGCCACTTAGCGGGAGGTGTCGGAGAGACCCAGTACTTC
TRBJ2-7,NA,NA,TRBV6-5,CASSYSRTANGQYF,TGTGCCAGCAGTTACTCTCGGACAGCCAACGGGCAGTACTTC
TRBJ1-2,NA,TRBD1,TRBV6-5,CASRDGQGGYGYTF,TGTGCCAGCAGGGACGGACAGGGGGGCTATGGCTACACCTTC
TRBJ1-5,NA,NA,TRBV5-8,CASSLAFRGDQPQHF,TGTGCCAGCAGCTTGGCCTTCAGGGGCGATCAGCCCCAGCATTTT
TRBJ1-2,NA,NA,TRBV19,CASSIEGGAANYGYTF,TGTGCCAGTAGTATAGAAGGTGGGGCTGCTAACTATGGCTACACCTTC
TRBJ1-6,NA,TRBD1,TRBV9,CASSPRDSNSPLHF,TGTGCCAGCAGCCCGCGGGACAGTAATTCACCCCTCCACTTT
TRBJ2-7,NA,NA,TRBV12-1,CASSLREGGGNYEQYF,TGTGCCAGCAGCTTAAGGGAAGGGGGTGGGAACTACGAGCAGTACTTC
TRBJ1-4,NA,TRBD1,TRBV3-1/TRBV3-2,CASSLFLGQGSEKLFF,TGTGCCAGCAGCCTCTTCCTGGGACAGGGATCCGAAAAACTGTTTTTT
TRBJ1-2,few,TRBD1,TRBV6-6,CASIAGTGKGYTF,TGTGCCAGCATCGCCGGGACAGGGAAAGGCTACACCTTC
TRBJ1-2,NA,NA,TRBV19,CASSMLGDLAGYTF,TGTGCCAGTAGTATGTTGGGAGATCTGGCTGGCTACACCTTC
TRBJ1-4,NA,NA,TRBV5-5,CASSQTQDSYNEKLFF,TGTGCCAGCAGTCAAACACAGGACAGCTATAATGAAAAACTGTTTTTT
TRBJ1-5,NA,TRBD1,TRBV2,CASIPNRGPRQPQHF,TGTGCCAGCATCCCTAACAGGGGGCCGAGGCAGCCCCAGCATTTT
TRBJ1-3,NA,NA,TRBV10-3,CAITKDTSGNTIYF,TGTGCCATCACCAAGGACACTTCTGGAAACACCATATATTTT
TRBJ2-1,NA,TRBD2,TRBV7-6,CASSLGTSGGLSSYNEQFF,TGTGCCAGCAGCTTAGGGACTAGCGGGGGCCTTAGCTCCTACAATGAGCAGTTCTTC
TRBJ1-2,NA,NA,TRBV6-5,CASSYSGGRLHGYTF,TGTGCCAGCAGTTACTCGGGGGGGCGTCTCCATGGGTACACCTTC
TRBJ2-3,NA,TRBD2,TRBV9,CASSSSGGAVDTQYF,TGTGCCAGCAGCTCTAGCGGGGGGGCCGTCGATACGCAGTATTTT
TRBJ2-7,NA,TRBD1,TRBV29-1,CSAAGTGLSYEQYF,TGCAGCGCTGCCGGGACAGGGTTGTCCTACGAGCAGTACTTC
TRBJ1-3,NA,NA,TRBV27,CASSPRTVVMTGNTIYF,TGTGCCAGCAGTCCCCGGACAGTTGTTATGACTGGAAACACCATATATTTT
TRBJ1-5,NA,NA,TRBV2,CASRRSEEDIQPQHF,TGTGCCAGCCGACGCAGCGAGGAGGATATACAGCCCCAGCATTTT
TRBJ1-5,NA,NA,TRBV3-1/TRBV3-2,CASSQSRAQPQHF,TGTGCCAGCAGCCAATCGAGGGCCCAGCCCCAGCATTTT
TRBJ1-2,NA,TRBD1,TRBV3-1/TRBV3-2,CASSRSGQGDGYTF,TGTGCCAGCAGCCGATCGGGACAGGGTGATGGCTACACCTTC
TRBJ2-1,NA,NA,TRBV3-1/TRBV3-2,CASSQDWGLKEQFF,TGTGCCAGCAGCCAAGACTGGGGGCTTAAGGAGCAGTTCTTC
TRBJ1-1,NA,TRBD1,TRBV5-6,CASSSFTGARNTEAFF,TGTGCCAGCAGCTCATTCACAGGGGCTCGAAACACTGAAGCTTTCTTT
TRBJ2-7,few,NA,TRBV24-1,CATSDRTSSGSYEQYF,TGTGCCACCAGTGACCGGACATCTTCGGGCTCCTACGAGCAGTACTTC
TRBJ1-6,once,TRBD1,TRBV6-6,CASSYGTASPLHF,TGTGCCAGCAGTTACGGGACAGCGTCACCCCTCCACTTT
TRBJ1-5,NA,TRBD1,TRBV28,CASSPLVEGTGGNQPQHF,TGTGCCAGCAGTCCCCTAGTCGAAGGGACAGGGGGAAATCAGCCCCAGCATTTT
TRBJ2-1,few,NA,TRBV7-7,CASSYGVAQYNEQFF,TGTGCCAGCAGTTACGGCGTAGCGCAATACAATGAGCAGTTCTTC
TRBJ2-1,NA,NA,TRBV6-5,CASARETVLGNEQFF,TGTGCCAGCGCCCGGGAGACAGTACTTGGGAATGAGCAGTTCTTC
TRBJ1-2,NA,TRBD1,TRBV4-1,CASSQVGQGISYGYTF,TGCGCCAGCAGCCAAGTCGGACAGGGGATTAGCTATGGCTACACCTTC
TRBJ2-7,NA,NA,TRBV3-1/TRBV3-2,CASSQEKLVPRYEQYF,TGTGCCAGCAGCCAAGAAAAACTAGTCCCAAGATACGAGCAGTACTTC
TRBJ1-1,NA,NA,TRBV11-2,CASSLRGGFPNTEAFF,TGTGCCAGCAGCTTAAGGGGGGGATTCCCTAACACTGAAGCTTTCTTT
TRBJ1-1,NA,TRBD1,TRBV19,CASKPEDRGMFGKRRTEAFF,TGTGCCAGTAAACCCGAGGACAGGGGGATGTTTGGGAAAAGGAGGACTGAAGCTTTCTTT
TRBJ1-5,NA,TRBD1,TRBV30,CAWSRDRGLGYSNQPQHF,TGTGCCTGGAGCCGTGACAGGGGGCTCGGTTATAGCAATCAGCCCCAGCATTTT